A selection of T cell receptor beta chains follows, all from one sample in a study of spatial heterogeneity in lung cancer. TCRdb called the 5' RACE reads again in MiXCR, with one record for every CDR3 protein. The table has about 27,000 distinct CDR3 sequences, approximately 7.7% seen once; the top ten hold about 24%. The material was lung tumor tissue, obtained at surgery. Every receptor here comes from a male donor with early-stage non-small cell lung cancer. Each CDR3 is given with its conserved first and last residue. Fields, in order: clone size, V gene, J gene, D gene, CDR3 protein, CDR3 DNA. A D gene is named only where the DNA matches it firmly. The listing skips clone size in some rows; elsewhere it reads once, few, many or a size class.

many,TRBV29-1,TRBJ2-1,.,CSVLDPQHYNEQFF,TGCAGCGTCCTGGACCCACAACATTACAATGAGCAGTTCTTC
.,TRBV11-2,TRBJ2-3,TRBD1,CASSSRLGGSSTDTQYF,TGTGCCAGCAGCTCCCGGTTAGGGGGCAGTAGCACAGATACGCAGTATTTT
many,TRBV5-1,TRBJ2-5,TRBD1,CASSLDRGDQETQYF,TGCGCCAGCAGCTTGGACAGGGGAGACCAAGAGACCCAGTACTTC
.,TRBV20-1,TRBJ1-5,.,CSARVGAGQNQPQHF,TGCAGTGCTAGAGTTGGCGCAGGGCAGAATCAGCCCCAGCATTTT
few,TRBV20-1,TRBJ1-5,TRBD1,CSAGRDSHQPQHF,TGCAGTGCTGGCCGGGACAGCCATCAGCCCCAGCATTTT
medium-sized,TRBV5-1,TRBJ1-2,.,CASSLVSPEDGYTF,TGCGCCAGCAGCTTGGTTTCCCCAGAGGATGGCTACACCTTC
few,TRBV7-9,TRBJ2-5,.,CASSLDTYLWETQYF,TGTGCCAGCAGCTTGGACACATATCTCTGGGAGACCCAGTACTTC
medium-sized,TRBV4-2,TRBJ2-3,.,CASSQVLWVKGPDRSTDTQYF,TGTGCCAGCAGCCAGGTTCTGTGGGTCAAGGGGCCCGATAGAAGCACAGATACGCAGTATTTT
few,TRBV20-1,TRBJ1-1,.,CSARAVAFLRDTEAFF,TGCAGTGCTAGAGCGGTTGCCTTCCTGAGGGACACTGAAGCTTTCTTT
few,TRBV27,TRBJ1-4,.,CASRTAGAWEKLFF,TGTGCCAGCAGGACAGCAGGGGCGTGGGAAAAACTGTTTTTT
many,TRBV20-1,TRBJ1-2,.,CSASITGYGYTF,TGCAGTGCTAGCATAACTGGCTATGGCTACACCTTC
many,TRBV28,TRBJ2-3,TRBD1,CASGGQTKQYF,TGTGCCAGCGGGGGACAGACGAAGCAGTATTTT
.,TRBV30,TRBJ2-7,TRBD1,CAWNPGQGTPTSQQYF,TGTGCCTGGAATCCGGGACAGGGAACACCTACGTCTCAGCAGTACTTC
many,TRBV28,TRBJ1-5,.,CASSLMSRGKPQHF,TGTGCCAGCAGTTTAATGAGCCGCGGGAAACCCCAGCATTTT
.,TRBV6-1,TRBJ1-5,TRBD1,CASRPRTGSSQPQHF,TGTGCCAGCAGACCCAGGACAGGGAGCAGTCAGCCCCAGCATTTT
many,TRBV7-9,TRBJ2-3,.,CASSPEGVTDTQYF,TGTGCCAGCAGCCCAGAGGGCGTCACAGATACGCAGTATTTT
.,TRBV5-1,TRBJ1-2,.,CASSLYAGEGYGYTF,TGCGCCAGCAGCTTGTATGCAGGCGAGGGCTATGGCTACACCTTC
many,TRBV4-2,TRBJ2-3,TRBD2,CASSQVLAGDSTDTQYF,TGTGCCAGCAGCCAGGTCCTAGCGGGGGACAGCACAGATACGCAGTATTTT
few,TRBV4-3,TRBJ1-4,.,CASSQDPRSTNEKLFF,TGCGCCAGCAGCCAAGACCCCCGTTCAACTAATGAAAAACTGTTTTTT
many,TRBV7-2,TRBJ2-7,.,CASSLRDGRYEQYF,TGTGCCAGCAGCTTACGGGACGGCCGATACGAGCAGTACTTC
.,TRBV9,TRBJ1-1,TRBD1,CASSVAGDRPTEAFF,TGTGCCAGCAGCGTAGCTGGGGACAGACCGACTGAAGCTTTCTTT
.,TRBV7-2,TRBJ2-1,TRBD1,CASSLEGDRQFF,TGTGCCAGCAGCTTAGAGGGGGACAGGCAGTTCTTC
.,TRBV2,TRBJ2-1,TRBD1,CASSLDRVSYNEQFF,TGTGCCAGCAGTTTGGACAGGGTCTCCTACAATGAGCAGTTCTTC